Included here is one TCR beta chain sequence, with context. The antigen remains undetermined. As for time point: week 5, during vaccination. One vaccine dose held 300 ug of mutant IDH1 20-mer peptide and came with topical imiquimod. Here immunoSEQ multiplex PCR was the method, and the copy in TCRdb shows in-frame clones only, minus some. The repertoire holds under 70,000 clones, about 86% seen once, with about 7% in the top ten. The data are from a study of a mutant IDH1 vaccine in newly diagnosed glioma. Study overall: The first vaccination came 4-6 weeks after radiotherapy alone, or with temozolomide cycles. Mean patient age was approximately 39 years; approximately 62% were male and about 40% female.

Study observations and caveats: Among all patients, vaccine-induced immune responses occurred in around 94%.

Germline V lookup: CDR1 SGHRS, CDR2 YFSETQ. The CDR3 has 16 residues. The V and J ends lost 0 bases and 5 bases, in that order; junction bases with no gene match: 3. This specimen consisted of PBMCs, obtained from a glioma patient whose treatment included an IDH1 peptide vaccine. V and J are TRBV5-1 and TRBJ2-1, with 12 bases that match TRBD2. The TCR sequence derives from a woman aged 45-65 years with glioma. In DNA, the CDR3 is TGCGCCAGCAGCTTGGAGCTAGCGGGGGGGGACAATGAGCAGTTCTTC. Protein sequence: CASSLELAGGDNEQFF.